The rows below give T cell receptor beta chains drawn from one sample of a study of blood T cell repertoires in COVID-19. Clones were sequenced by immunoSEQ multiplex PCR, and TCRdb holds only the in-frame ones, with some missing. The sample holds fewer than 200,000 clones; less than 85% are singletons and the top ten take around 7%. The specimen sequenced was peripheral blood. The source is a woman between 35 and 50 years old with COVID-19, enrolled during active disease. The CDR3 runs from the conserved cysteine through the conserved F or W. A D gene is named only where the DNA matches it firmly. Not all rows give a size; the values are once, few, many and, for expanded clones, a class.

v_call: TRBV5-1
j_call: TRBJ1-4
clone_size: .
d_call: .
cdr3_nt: TGCGCCAGCAGCTTTCGGGGAACAGATGAAAAACTGTTTTTT
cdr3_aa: CASSFRGTDEKLFF

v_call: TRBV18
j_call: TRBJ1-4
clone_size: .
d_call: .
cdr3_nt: TGTGCCAGCTCACACACGAACAGTGCAACTAATGAAAAACTGTTTTTT
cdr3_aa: CASSHTNSATNEKLFF

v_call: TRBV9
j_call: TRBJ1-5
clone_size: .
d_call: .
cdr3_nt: TGTGCCAGCAGCGTAGATGGCGGGGAGAATCAGCCCCAGCATTTT
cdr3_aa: CASSVDGGENQPQHF

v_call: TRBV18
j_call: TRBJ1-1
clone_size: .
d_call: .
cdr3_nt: TGTGCCAGCTCACCTTTGGACAGCCTCAACACTGAAGCTTTCTTT
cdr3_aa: CASSPLDSLNTEAFF

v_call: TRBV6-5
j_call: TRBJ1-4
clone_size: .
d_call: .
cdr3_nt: TGTGCCAGCAGTTACTCCCAGGGGATTAATGAAAAACTGTTTTTT
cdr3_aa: CASSYSQGINEKLFF

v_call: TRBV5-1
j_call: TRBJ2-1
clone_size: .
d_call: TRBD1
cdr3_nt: TGCGCCAGCAGCTTGGACAGGGGTTTCGGTGAGCAGTTCTTC
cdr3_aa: CASSLDRGFGEQFF

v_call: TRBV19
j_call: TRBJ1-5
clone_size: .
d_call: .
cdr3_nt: TGTGCCAGTAGTATGCGGGACTGGCGTCAGCCCCAGCATTTT
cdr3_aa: CASSMRDWRQPQHF

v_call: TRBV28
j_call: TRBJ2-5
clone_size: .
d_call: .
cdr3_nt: TGTGCCAGCAGTGGACAGTCAAGGACCCAGTACTTC
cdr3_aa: CASSGQSRTQYF

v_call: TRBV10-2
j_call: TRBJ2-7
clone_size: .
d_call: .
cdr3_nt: TGCGCCAGCAGGGAGACGGGACTCGTAAACTACGAGCAGTACTTC
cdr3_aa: CASRETGLVNYEQYF

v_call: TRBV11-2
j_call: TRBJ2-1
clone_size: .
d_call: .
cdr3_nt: TGTGCCAGCAGCTTGGAGGGAAGCTCCTACAATGAGCAGTTCTTC
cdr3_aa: CASSLEGSSYNEQFF

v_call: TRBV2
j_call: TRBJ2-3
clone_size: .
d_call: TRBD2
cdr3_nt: TGTGCCAGCAAGCGGGACAGCACAGATACGCAGTATTTT
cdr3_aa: CASKRDSTDTQYF

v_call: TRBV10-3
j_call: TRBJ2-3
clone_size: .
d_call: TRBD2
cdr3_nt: TGTGCCATCAGTGCATTACTAGCGGGGGCCGGAGATACGCAGTATTTT
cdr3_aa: CAISALLAGAGDTQYF

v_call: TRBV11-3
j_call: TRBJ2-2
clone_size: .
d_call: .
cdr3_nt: TGTGCCAGCAGCTTACTTCCCGGCGGGGAGCTGTTTTTT
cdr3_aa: CASSLLPGGELFF

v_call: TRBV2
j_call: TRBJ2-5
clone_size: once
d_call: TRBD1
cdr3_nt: TGTGCCAGCCGGGACAGGGGGCGTGAGACCCAGTACTTC
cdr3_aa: CASRDRGRETQYF

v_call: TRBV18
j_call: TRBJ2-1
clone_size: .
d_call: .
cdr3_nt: TGTGCCAGCTCACCTCCGGGGAGCTATGAGCAGTTCTTC
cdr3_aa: CASSPPGSYEQFF